This T cell receptor beta chain was sequenced for a study of molecular identifiers for immune sequencing clone quantification. This clonotype showed up many times. MiXCR, applied by TCRdb to the PCR reads, yields one record per CDR3 protein. The profile shows about 640,000 distinct CDR3 sequences, about 20% of them singletons. V dropped 2 bases and J dropped 9 bases, with 16 bases sitting between them. Germline V CDR1 and CDR2: MNHEY, SVGAGI. CDR3 size: 14 residues. The clonotype originates from a human donor in good health. Some libraries in this study had Jurkat cell RNA spiked in. Sample: naive CD8+ T cells from blood, with Jurkat cell RNA spiked in. The subset is: FACS-sorted CD8+CD4-CCR7+CD45RA+ naive T cells. The chain carries TRBV6-5 and TRBJ1-1; D is undetermined. The CDR3 loop reads CASSYGIGDGQAFF. In DNA form, the CDR3 reads TGTGCCAGCAGTTACGGCATTGGAGACGGCCAAGCTTTCTTT.